The entry below gives a single TCR beta chain sequence along with its context. Its cognate antigen is unknown. The same CDR3 can be traced to other DNA sequences in this sample. Among the donors, all were healthy bone marrow donors. The data stem from a study of cytomegalovirus exposure and HLA in healthy donors. V dropped 5 bases and J dropped 2 bases, with 6 bases sitting between them. Germline CDR1 SGHTA, CDR2 FQGNSA. The CDR3 runs 12 residues. Study conclusions and caveats: 16,951 TCR beta sequences were associated with HLA alleles at 0.05 false discovery rate in a later analysis. Data from an earlier analysis indicated that most TCR beta V segments were productive either about 87% or about 30% of the time.

Both 60 Vbeta primers and 13 Jbeta primers went into the PCR. Per the study methods: Later, an analysis found 80 million or so unique TCR beta chains, and about 10 million of these were shared. Measured with immunoSEQ multiplex PCR; TCRdb has only the in-frame clones, and not every one. V and J calls plus clone size are reproduced from that table; the DNA served to infer D and trimming. This table holds roughly 160,000 clones, around 80% found once. The J gene is TRBJ1-2, the V gene TRBV7-2; D is unclear. The sequenced sample was PBMCs. This TCR was recovered from a man aged 35-49 years in good health and CMV-seronegative. CDR3 sequence: CASSPGNYGYTF. CDR3 bases: TGTGCCAGCAGCCCCGGGAACTATGGCTACACCTTC.